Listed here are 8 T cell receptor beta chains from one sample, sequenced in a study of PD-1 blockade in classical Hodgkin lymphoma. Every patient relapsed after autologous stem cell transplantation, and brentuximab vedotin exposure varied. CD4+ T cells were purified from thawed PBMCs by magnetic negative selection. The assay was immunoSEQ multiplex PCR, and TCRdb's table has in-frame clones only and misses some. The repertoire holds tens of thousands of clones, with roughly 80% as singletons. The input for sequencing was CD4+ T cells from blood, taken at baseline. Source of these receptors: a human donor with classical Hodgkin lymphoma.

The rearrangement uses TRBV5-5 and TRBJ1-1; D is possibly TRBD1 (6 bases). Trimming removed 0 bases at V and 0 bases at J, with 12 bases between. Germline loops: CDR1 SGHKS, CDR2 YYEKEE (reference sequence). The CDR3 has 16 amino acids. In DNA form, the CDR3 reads TGTGCCAGCAGCTTGGGGTACAGGGCCCTGAACACTGAAGCTTTCTTT. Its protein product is CASSLGYRALNTEAFF.

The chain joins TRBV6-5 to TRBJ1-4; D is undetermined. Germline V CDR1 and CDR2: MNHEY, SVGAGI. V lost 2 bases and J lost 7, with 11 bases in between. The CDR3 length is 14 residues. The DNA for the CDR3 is TGTGCCAGCAGTTACAGTCGGCGGAGTGAAAAACTGTTTTTT. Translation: CASSYSRRSEKLFF.

CDR3 sequence: CSVEPPAGGPGETQYF. CDR3 DNA: TGCAGCGTTGAACCCCCAGCGGGGGGGCCGGGTGAGACCCAGTACTTC. The chain has TRBV29-1 and TRBJ2-5; 10 bases fit TRBD2. The CDR3 extends over 16 amino acids. J was trimmed by 5 bases and V by 2 bases; bases with no gene match: 11. Germline values: CDR1 SQVTM, CDR2 ANQGSEA.

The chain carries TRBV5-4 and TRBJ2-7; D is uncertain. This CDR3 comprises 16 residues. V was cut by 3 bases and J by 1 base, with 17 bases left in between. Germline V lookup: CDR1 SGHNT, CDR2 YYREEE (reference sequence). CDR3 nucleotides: TGTGCCAGCAGCTCAATTCTCGCAGGAGAATCCTACGAGCAGTACTTC. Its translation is CASSSILAGESYEQYF. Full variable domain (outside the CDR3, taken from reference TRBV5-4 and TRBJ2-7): ETGVTQSPTHLIKTRGQQVTLRCSSQSGHNTVSWYQQALGQGPQFIFQYYREEENGRGNFPPRFSGLQFPNYSSELNVNALELDDSALYLCASSSILAGESYEQYFGPGTRLTVT.

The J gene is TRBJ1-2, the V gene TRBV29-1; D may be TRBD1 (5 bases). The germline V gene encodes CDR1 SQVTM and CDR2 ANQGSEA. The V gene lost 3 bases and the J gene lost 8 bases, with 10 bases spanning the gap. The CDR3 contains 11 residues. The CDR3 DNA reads TGCAGCGTTGAGGCAGGGCAAGGCTACACCTTC. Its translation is CSVEAGQGYTF.

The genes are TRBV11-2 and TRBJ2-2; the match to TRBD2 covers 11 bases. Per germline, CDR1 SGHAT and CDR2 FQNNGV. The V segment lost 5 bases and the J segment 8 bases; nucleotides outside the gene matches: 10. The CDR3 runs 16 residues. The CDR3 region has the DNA TGTGCCAGCAGCACATTAGCGGGGGGGCCCCCAGGGGAGCTGTTTTTT. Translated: CASSTLAGGPPGELFF. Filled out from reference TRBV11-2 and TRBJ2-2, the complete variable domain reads EAGVAQSPRYKIIEKRQSVAFWCNPISGHATLYWYQQILGQGPKLLIQFQNNGVVDDSQLPKDRFSAERLKGVDSTLKIQPAKLEDSAVYLCASSTLAGGPPGELFFGEGSRLTVL.

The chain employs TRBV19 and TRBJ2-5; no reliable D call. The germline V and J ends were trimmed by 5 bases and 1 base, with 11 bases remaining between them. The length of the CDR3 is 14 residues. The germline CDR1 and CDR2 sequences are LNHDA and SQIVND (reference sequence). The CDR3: CASSDWRAQETQYF. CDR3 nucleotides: TGTGCCAGTAGTGACTGGAGAGCCCAAGAGACCCAGTACTTC. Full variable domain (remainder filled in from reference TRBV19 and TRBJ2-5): DGGITQSPKYLFRKEGQNVTLSCEQNLNHDAMYWYRQDPGQGLRLIYYSQIVNDFQKGDIAEGYSVSREKKESFPLTVTSAQKNPTAFYLCASSDWRAQETQYFGPGTRLLVL.

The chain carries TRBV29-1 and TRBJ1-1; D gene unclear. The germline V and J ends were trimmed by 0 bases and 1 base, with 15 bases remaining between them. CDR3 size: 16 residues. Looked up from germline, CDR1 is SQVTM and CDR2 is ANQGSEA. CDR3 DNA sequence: TGCAGCGTTGAAGACCCGTCGGGCGAGGCGAACACTGAAGCTTTCTTT. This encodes CSVEDPSGEANTEAFF. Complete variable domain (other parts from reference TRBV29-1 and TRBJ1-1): SAVISQKPSRDICQRGTSLTIQCQVDSQVTMMFWYRQQPGQSLTLIATANQGSEATYESGFVIDKFPISRPNLTFSTLTVSNMSPEDSSIYLCSVEDPSGEANTEAFFGQGTRLTVV.